This T cell receptor (beta chain) appears in the sequencing data of a study of cytomegalovirus exposure and HLA in healthy donors. The V gene's germline CDR1 is LNHDA and CDR2 SQIVND (reference sequence). CDR3 size: 13 residues. With 1 base removed from V and 3 bases from J, the gap between germline ends came to 7 bases. A multiplex PCR was run with 60 Vbeta primers and 13 Jbeta primers. Method: immunoSEQ multiplex PCR; TCRdb's copy keeps in-frame clones and lacks some. The data show fewer than 150,000 clones, with 76% seen just once and 15% to 20% held by the top ten. The chain couples TRBV19 to TRBJ2-7, with D perhaps TRBD1 (5 bases). The sequenced sample was PBMCs. This receptor was identified in a man aged 45-65 years in good health and CMV-seropositive. The DNA of the CDR3 is TGTGCCAGTAGTATAGGGGGCAGCTACGAGCAGTACTTC. Protein product: CASSIGGSYEQYF. The whole variable domain, remainder taken from reference TRBV19 and TRBJ2-7, is DGGITQSPKYLFRKEGQNVTLSCEQNLNHDAMYWYRQDPGQGLRLIYYSQIVNDFQKGDIAEGYSVSREKKESFPLTVTSAQKNPTAFYLCASSIGGSYEQYFGPGTRLTVT.